This paragraph covers one T cell receptor (beta chain) sequence. The antigen is undetermined. This specimen belongs to a study of cytomegalovirus exposure and HLA in healthy donors. Study conclusions and caveats: Upon later analysis, TCR association rates were observed to vary by HLA locus, being highest for DRB1 and lowest for HLA-C. Earlier findings revealed that most TCR beta V segments proved productive either about 87% or about 30% of the time. The investigators catalogued 150 to 200 TCR beta chains as cytomegalovirus-associated.

Germline-derived CDR1 and CDR2 are SGHRS and YFSETQ. The CDR3 loop spans 14 amino acids. V lost 5 bases, J lost 7 bases, and 5 bases stayed unmatched. 60 Vbeta and 13 Jbeta primers were used in PCR. The assay was immunoSEQ multiplex PCR, and TCRdb's table has in-frame clones only and misses some. The sample contains 75,000 to 95,000 clones, around 85% of which appear only once. The sequencing input was PBMCs. The source is a human donor in good health. The gene calls are TRBV5-1 and TRBJ1-6; TRBD1 aligns across 8 bases. DNA of the CDR3: TGCGCCAGCAGTTTGACAGGGGAAAATTCACCCCTCCACTTT. Protein sequence: CASSLTGENSPLHF.